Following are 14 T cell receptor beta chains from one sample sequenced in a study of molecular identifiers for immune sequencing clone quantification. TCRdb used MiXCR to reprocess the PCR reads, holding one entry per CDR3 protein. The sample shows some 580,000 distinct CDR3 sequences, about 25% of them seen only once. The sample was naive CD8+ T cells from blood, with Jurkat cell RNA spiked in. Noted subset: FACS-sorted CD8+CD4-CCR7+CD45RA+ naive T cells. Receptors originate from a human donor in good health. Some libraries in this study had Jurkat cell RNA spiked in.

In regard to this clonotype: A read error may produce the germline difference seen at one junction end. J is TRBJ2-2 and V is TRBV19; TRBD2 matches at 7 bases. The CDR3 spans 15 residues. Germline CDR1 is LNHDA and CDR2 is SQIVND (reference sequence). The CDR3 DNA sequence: TGTGCCAGTAGTCTGGGACTACTTAACAGCGGGGAGCTGTTTTTT. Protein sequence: CASSLGLLNSGELFF.

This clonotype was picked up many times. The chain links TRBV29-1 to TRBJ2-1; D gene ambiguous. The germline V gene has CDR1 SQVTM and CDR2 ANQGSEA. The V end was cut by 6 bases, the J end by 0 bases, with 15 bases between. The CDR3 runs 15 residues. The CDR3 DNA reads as TGCAGCGTGGACGAAGGCTCCAGCTCCTACAATGAGCAGTTCTTC. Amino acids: CSVDEGSSSYNEQFF.

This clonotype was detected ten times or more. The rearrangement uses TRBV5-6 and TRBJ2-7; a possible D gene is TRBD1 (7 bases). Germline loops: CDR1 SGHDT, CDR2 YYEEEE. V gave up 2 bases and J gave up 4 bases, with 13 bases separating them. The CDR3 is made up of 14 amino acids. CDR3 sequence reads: CASSFQGGRYEQYF. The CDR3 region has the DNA TGTGCCAGCAGCTTTCAGGGGGGCCGGTACGAGCAGTACTTC.

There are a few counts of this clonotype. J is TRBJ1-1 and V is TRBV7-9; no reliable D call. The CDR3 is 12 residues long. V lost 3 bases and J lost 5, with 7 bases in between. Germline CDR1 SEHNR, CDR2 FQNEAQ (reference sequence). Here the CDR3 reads CASSFRWTEAFF. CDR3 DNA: TGTGCCAGCAGCTTTAGGTGGACTGAAGCTTTCTTT.

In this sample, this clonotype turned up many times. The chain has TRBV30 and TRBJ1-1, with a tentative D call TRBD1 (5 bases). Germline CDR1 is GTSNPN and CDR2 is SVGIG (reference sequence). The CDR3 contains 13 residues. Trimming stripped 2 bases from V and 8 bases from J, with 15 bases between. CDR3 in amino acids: CAWSSAGGEEAFF. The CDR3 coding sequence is TGTGCCTGGAGTAGCGCAGGAGGGGAGGAAGCTTTCTTT.

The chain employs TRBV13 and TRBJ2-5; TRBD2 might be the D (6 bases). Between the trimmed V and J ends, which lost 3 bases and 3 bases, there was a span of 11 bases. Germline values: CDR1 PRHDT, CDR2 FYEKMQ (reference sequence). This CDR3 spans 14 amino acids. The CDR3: CASSFGTQEETQYF. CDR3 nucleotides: TGTGCCAGCAGCTTCGGGACTCAAGAAGAGACCCAGTACTTC.

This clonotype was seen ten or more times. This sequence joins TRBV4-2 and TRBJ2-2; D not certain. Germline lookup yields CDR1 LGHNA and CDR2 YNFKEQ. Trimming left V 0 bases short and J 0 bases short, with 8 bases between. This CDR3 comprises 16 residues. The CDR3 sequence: CASSQDPGPNTGELFF. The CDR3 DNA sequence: TGTGCCAGCAGCCAAGATCCGGGCCCGAACACCGGGGAGCTGTTTTTT.

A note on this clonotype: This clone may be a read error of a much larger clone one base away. The CDR3 DNA reads TGCGCCAGCAGCCAAATTTTTCTCCAGGGGGCGAGCAATCAGCCCCAGCTTTTT. It specifies CASSQIFLQGASNQPQLF. This sequence joins TRBV4-1 and TRBJ1-5, with 8 nucleotides matching TRBD1. CDR1 is MGHRA and CDR2 is YSYEKL in the germline V gene. The CDR3 totals 18 residues.

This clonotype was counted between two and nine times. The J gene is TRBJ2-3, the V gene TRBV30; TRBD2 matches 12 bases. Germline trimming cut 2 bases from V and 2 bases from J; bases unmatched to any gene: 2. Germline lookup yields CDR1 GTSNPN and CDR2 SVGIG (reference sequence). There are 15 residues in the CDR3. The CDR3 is CAWSRTSGTTDTQYF. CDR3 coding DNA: TGTGCCTGGAGTCGGACTAGCGGGACCACAGATACGCAGTATTTT.

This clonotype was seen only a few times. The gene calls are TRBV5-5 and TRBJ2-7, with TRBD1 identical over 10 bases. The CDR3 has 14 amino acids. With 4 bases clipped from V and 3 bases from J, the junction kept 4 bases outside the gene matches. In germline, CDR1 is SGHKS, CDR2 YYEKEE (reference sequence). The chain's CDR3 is CASSRGQGGYEQYF. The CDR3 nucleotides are TGTGCCAGCAGCCGCGGACAGGGGGGCTACGAGCAGTACTTC.

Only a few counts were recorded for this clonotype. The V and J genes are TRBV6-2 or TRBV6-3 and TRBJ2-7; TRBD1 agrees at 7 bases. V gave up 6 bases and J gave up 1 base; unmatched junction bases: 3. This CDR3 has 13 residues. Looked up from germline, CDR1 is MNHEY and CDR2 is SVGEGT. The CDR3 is CASREGASYEQYF. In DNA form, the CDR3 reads TGTGCCAGCAGAGAGGGGGCATCCTACGAGCAGTACTTC.

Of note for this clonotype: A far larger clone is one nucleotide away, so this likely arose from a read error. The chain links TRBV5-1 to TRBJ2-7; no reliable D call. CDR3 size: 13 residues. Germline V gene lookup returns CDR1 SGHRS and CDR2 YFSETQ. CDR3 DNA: TGCGCCGGCAGCTTGGGTCAGAACTACGAGCAGTACTTC. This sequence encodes CAGSLGQNYEQYF.

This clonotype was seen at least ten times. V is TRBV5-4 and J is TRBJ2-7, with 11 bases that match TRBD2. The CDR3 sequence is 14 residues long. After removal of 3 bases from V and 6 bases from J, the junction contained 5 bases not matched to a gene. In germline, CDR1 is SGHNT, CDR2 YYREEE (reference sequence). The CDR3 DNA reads TGTGCCAGCAGCTATAATAGCGGGGGGGCCGAGCAGTACTTC. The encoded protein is CASSYNSGGAEQYF.

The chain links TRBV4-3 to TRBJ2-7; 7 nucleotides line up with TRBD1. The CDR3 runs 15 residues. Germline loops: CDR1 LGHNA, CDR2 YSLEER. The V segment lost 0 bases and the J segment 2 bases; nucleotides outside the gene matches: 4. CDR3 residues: CASSQDRTGPYEQYF. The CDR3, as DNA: TGCGCCAGCAGCCAAGACCGGACAGGTCCCTACGAGCAGTACTTC.